Given below is one T cell receptor (beta chain) in context. The data were taken from a study of blood T cell repertoires in COVID-19. Sequencing was performed with immunoSEQ multiplex PCR; in TCRdb, only in-frame clones are kept and a portion is missing. The sample lists tens of thousands of clones; roughly four fifths were seen once. V gave up 3 bases and J gave up 0 bases, with 8 bases separating them. Germline V gene data show CDR1 as KGHSH and CDR2 as LQKENI. This CDR3 contains 14 residues. The receptor was isolated from a woman in her fifties or sixties with acute or convalescent COVID-19. Sequences were obtained from peripheral blood. The chain recombines TRBV18 with TRBJ1-1, with a possible D match to TRBD1 (5 bases). DNA for the CDR3: TGTGCCAGCTCACCGGACATACTGAACACTGAAGCTTTCTTT. It yields the protein CASSPDILNTEAFF.